This is a list of T cell receptor beta chains from one sample in a study of T cells after yellow fever vaccination. TCRdb used MiXCR to reprocess the 5' RACE reads, holding one entry per CDR3 protein. The sample contains about 73,000 distinct CDR3 sequences, roughly 8% of which appear only once. Sequenced material: CD8+ T cells sorted from PBMCs, taken on the day of the yellow fever booster vaccination. The receptors originated from a man aged 25 to 45 who received the YFV17D yellow fever vaccine. CDR3s include the opening cysteine and the closing phenylalanine or tryptophan. A D gene is named only where the DNA matches it firmly. Size is omitted from some rows. Given values are once, few, many or a class for expanded clones.

>few|TRBV9|TRBJ2-1|TRBD2
TGTGCCAGCAGCGACGGGACTAGCGTTTACAATGAGCAGTTCTTC
CASSDGTSVYNEQFF
>NA|TRBV29-1|TRBJ2-7|TRBD1
TGCAGCGTACAGGGGTATCGCGAGCAGTACTTC
CSVQGYREQYF
>many|TRBV28|TRBJ2-2|NA
TGTGCCAGCAGTTGGGACTCAAACACCGGGGAGCTGTTTTTT
CASSWDSNTGELFF
>medium-sized|TRBV7-3|TRBJ1-1|NA
TGTGCCAGCAGCTTAGGCTACAACACTGAAGCTTTCTTT
CASSLGYNTEAFF
>many|TRBV9|TRBJ2-1|NA
TGTGCCAGCAGCACTCAGAGAGGGTTATACAATGAGCAGTTCTTC
CASSTQRGLYNEQFF
>NA|TRBV20-1|TRBJ1-5|NA
TGCAGTGCTTCGGACAAGGGCCTCAATCAGCCCCAGCATTTT
CSASDKGLNQPQHF
>few|TRBV19|TRBJ2-4|NA
TGTGCCAGTAGTCTTGCGGACAGCCCAATTCAGTACTTC
CASSLADSPIQYF
>few|TRBV12-3/TRBV12-4|TRBJ2-1|TRBD2
TGTGCCAGCAGCCTACTAGCGGGAGACAATGAGCAGTTCTTC
CASSLLAGDNEQFF
>few|TRBV28|TRBJ2-1|NA
TGTGCCAGCAGTTTAAAGGGACAACCGAAGGATGAGCAGTTCTTC
CASSLKGQPKDEQFF
>few|TRBV29-1|TRBJ1-1|TRBD1
TGCAGCGCCCCGGGACAGGGGTTGAACACTGAAGCTTTCTTT
CSAPGQGLNTEAFF
>NA|TRBV6-5|TRBJ2-1|TRBD2
TGTGCCAGCGCAGCGGGGTTGAATGAGCAGTTCTTC
CASAAGLNEQFF
>NA|TRBV4-3|TRBJ2-1|TRBD2
TGCGCCAGCCAGCAAGTTCGTTCACTAGCGGGTTATGAGCAGTTCTTC
CASQQVRSLAGYEQFF
>many|TRBV7-8|TRBJ2-1|NA
TGTGCCAGCAGCTTAAGGGTTTACAATGAGCAGTTCTTC
CASSLRVYNEQFF
>NA|TRBV10-3|TRBJ2-2|TRBD2
TGTGCCATCAGTGAGCCAACTAGCGGGAGGGCCAAGATCGGGGAGCTGTTTTTT
CAISEPTSGRAKIGELFF
>few|TRBV7-2|TRBJ2-7|NA
TGTGCCAGCAGCCCTGGACTTGGCTACGAGCAGTACTTC
CASSPGLGYEQYF
>many|TRBV20-1|TRBJ2-7|NA
TGCAGTGCTAGAGATAGGACTCACTACGAGCAGTACTTC
CSARDRTHYEQYF
>few|TRBV19|TRBJ2-7|TRBD1
TGTGCCAGTAGTCTTACAGGGGGATTGGTCGAGCAGTACTTC
CASSLTGGLVEQYF
>few|TRBV9|TRBJ2-1|TRBD2
TGTGCCAGCAGCGCCGGGACTAGGGCCAATGAGCAGTTCTTC
CASSAGTRANEQFF
>few|TRBV5-4|TRBJ2-7|TRBD2
TGTGCCAGCAGCCCCGGCGGACTAGCGGGAGGCTTGTACTTC
CASSPGGLAGGLYF
>many|TRBV6-1|TRBJ2-1|TRBD2
TGTGCCAGCACCTCGGAAGGAGGACTAGTTGAGCAGTTCTTC
CASTSEGGLVEQFF
>many|TRBV6-5|TRBJ2-5|NA
TGTGCCAGCAGTTACTCGGGCTCCACCCAAGAGACCCAGTACTTC
CASSYSGSTQETQYF
>few|TRBV23-1|TRBJ1-1|NA
TGCGCCAGCAGTCAAACTCGATCTCACTCGAACACTGAAGCTTTCTTT
CASSQTRSHSNTEAFF
>NA|TRBV7-3|TRBJ2-7|TRBD1
TGTGCCAGCAGCCAACGGACAGGGGGCGAGCAGTACTTC
CASSQRTGGEQYF
>NA|TRBV15|TRBJ2-7|NA
TGTGCCACCGGGGGCGGCGCAGGGGATTTCTACGAGCAGTACTTC
CATGGGAGDFYEQYF
>few|TRBV29-1|TRBJ2-3|TRBD2
TGCAGCGCGGCAGGCGGGAGTAGAGATACGCAGTATTTT
CSAAGGSRDTQYF
>NA|TRBV6-1|TRBJ2-5|TRBD2
TGTGCCAGCAGTCAATGGGAGGGTCAGGGTGTAGGAGAGACCCAGTACTTC
CASSQWEGQGVGETQYF
>few|TRBV15|TRBJ2-4|NA
TGTGCCACCAGCAGACGAGACATTCAGTACTTC
CATSRRDIQYF
>few|TRBV20-1|TRBJ1-1|NA
TGCAGTGCTAGACTGGTTGAAGCTTTCTTT
CSARLVEAFF
>few|TRBV28|TRBJ2-7|TRBD2
TGTGCCAGCAGCTCCCTCGGACTAGCGGGCCCCTACGAGCAGTACTTC
CASSSLGLAGPYEQYF
>NA|TRBV29-1|TRBJ2-1|NA
TGCAGCGGGAGGGGGGAAAGTGAGCAGTTCTTC
CSGRGESEQFF
>many|TRBV12-3/TRBV12-4|TRBJ2-2|TRBD1
TGTGCCAGCAGCCGACAGGGTCCCGGGGAGCTGTTTTTT
CASSRQGPGELFF
>few|TRBV12-3/TRBV12-4|TRBJ2-3|NA
TGTGCCAGCAGTTCTGAACAGGGAGCCGATACGCAGTATTTT
CASSSEQGADTQYF
>many|TRBV5-1|TRBJ1-1|NA
TGCGCCAGCAGCTTGGCCCCCGGTAATGAAGCTTTCTTT
CASSLAPGNEAFF
>few|TRBV7-8|TRBJ1-1|NA
TGTGCCAGCCGCGTGGGCACTGAAGCTTTCTTT
CASRVGTEAFF
>NA|TRBV7-3|TRBJ2-2|TRBD1
TGTGCCAGCAGCTACGGGACAGGGGTTCTAACCGGGGAGCTGTTTTTT
CASSYGTGVLTGELFF
>NA|TRBV6-2/TRBV6-3|TRBJ2-1|TRBD2
TGTGCCAGCAGTTTCTCGGGAACAGCGGGAGTATTCTACAATGAGCAGTTCTTC
CASSFSGTAGVFYNEQFF
>NA|TRBV7-9|TRBJ2-1|NA
TGTGCCAGCAGCCCCCCCTGGGGCAGCGCAGAAAATGAGCAGTTCTTC
CASSPPWGSAENEQFF
>NA|TRBV20-1|TRBJ2-7|NA
TGCAGTGCTACGGGGCGGGTATCCTCCTACGAGCAGTACTTC
CSATGRVSSYEQYF
>many|TRBV7-2|TRBJ2-7|NA
TGTGCCAGCAGCCCCCTAGGCCTCTCCTACGAGCAGTACTTC
CASSPLGLSYEQYF
>NA|TRBV20-1|TRBJ2-7|NA
TGCAGTGCTAGAGATAGGGTACAGGTTCTTCCCTACGAGCAGTACTTC
CSARDRVQVLPYEQYF
>NA|TRBV20-1|TRBJ2-5|NA
TGCAGTGCCCCACCCGGTGGGATCTTCAGTGGGGAGACCCAGTACTTC
CSAPPGGIFSGETQYF
>many|TRBV4-2|TRBJ2-3|TRBD2
TGTGCCAGCAGCCCCCCCGGGACTAGCGGGAGCGATACGCAGTATTTT
CASSPPGTSGSDTQYF